A single sample gave rise to the 31 T cell receptor beta chains below, sequenced in a study of blood T cells in healthy people across ages (dated by TCRdb to between 2015 and 2017). Receptors were amplified or captured by 5' RACE. Sequencing used an Illumina HiSeq 2500. The second PCR ran for roughly 7 to 12 cycles and used a J-beta primer mix along with a sample-barcoded 5' primer. TCRdb reanalyzed the raw reads on its own, using fastp at Q25 for trimming and MiXCR for clone calling, and kept in-frame beta chains. CDR3 protein duplicates are merged, each entry listing the most common genes and DNA. The sample table lists about 780,000 distinct CDR3 sequences, more than 25% of them with a count of one. 3% of the sample belongs to the ten largest clones. These data also formed part of another study, on T cells of mothers and their children.

The material sequenced was blood. These TCRs come from a boy between 5 and 17 years old in good health.

The V and J genes are TRBV7-9 and TRBJ1-2; unclear D gene. Germline CDR1 reads SEHNR; CDR2 reads FQNEAQ (reference sequence). CDR3 length: 14 residues. V dropped 1 base and J dropped 1 base, with 7 bases sitting between them. CDR3 amino acids: CASSLVTVNYGYTF. CDR3 bases: TGTGCCAGCAGCTTAGTTACAGTTAACTATGGCTACACCTTC.

V is TRBV7-9 and J is TRBJ2-5; D assignment may be TRBD1 or TRBD2 (5 bases each). Trimming shortened V by 2 bases and J by 3 bases, and 13 bases separated the two germline ends. This CDR3 is 15 amino acids long. Germline CDR1 is SEHNR and CDR2 is FQNEAQ (reference sequence). CDR3 region: CASSLPRGTKETQYF. CDR3 nucleotides: TGTGCCAGCAGCTTACCACGGGGCACCAAAGAGACCCAGTACTTC.

This clonotype came up a few times. Written as DNA, the CDR3 is TGTGCCAGCAGCTTAGAGACGCCAGCGGGGGGTGGTGAGACCCAGTACTTC. It translates to CASSLETPAGGGETQYF. The chain combines TRBV11-2 with TRBJ2-5, with TRBD2 matching over 9 bases. This CDR3 has 17 residues. The germline V gene encodes CDR1 SGHAT and CDR2 FQNNGV. The ends lost 0 bases at V and 5 bases at J; junction bases unmatched: 10.

CDR3 region: CSARGTSGGQGYGEQFF. The CDR3 coding sequence is TGCAGTGCTAGGGGGACTAGCGGGGGCCAAGGGTACGGTGAGCAGTTCTTC. The chain carries TRBV20-1 and TRBJ2-5, with 14 bases aligning to TRBD2. The better agreement between TRBJ2-1 and the DNA end casts doubt on the J call. The CDR3 sequence is 17 residues long. The germline CDR1 and CDR2 sequences are DFQATT and SNEGSKA (reference sequence).

The V gene is TRBV7-8, the J gene TRBJ2-7; TRBD1 aligns across 8 bases. The length of the CDR3 is 16 residues. Germline-derived CDR1 and CDR2 are SGHVS and FQNEAQ. The V segment lost 1 base and the J segment 6 bases; nucleotides outside the gene matches: 11. For the CDR3, the DNA is TGTGCCAGCAGCTTAGGGTTTACAGGGGGATCTGCCGAGCAGTACTTC. Protein sequence: CASSLGFTGGSAEQYF.

This clonotype has only a few counts. The chain has TRBV28 and TRBJ2-5, with TRBD2 identical over 13 bases. Matching the DNA end better, TRBJ2-1 makes the J call doubtful. The germline V gene has CDR1 MDHEN and CDR2 SYDVKM. The CDR3 runs 19 residues. CDR3 sequence (DNA): TGTGCCAGCAGTTCCCATCGGACTAGCGGGGGCCGATACTACAATGAGCAGTTCTTC. It is translated as CASSSHRTSGGRYYNEQFF.

This clonotype has just a few counts. J is TRBJ2-1 and V is TRBV5-5; D is perhaps TRBD2 (5 bases). There are 16 residues in the CDR3. Trimming removed 1 base from V and 0 bases from J, with 11 bases in between. CDR1 SGHKS and CDR2 YYEKEE come from the germline V gene (reference sequence). CDR3 sequence (DNA): TGTGCCAGCAGCTTGTCCTACGGGGACTCCTACAATGAGCAGTTCTTC. Protein sequence: CASSLSYGDSYNEQFF.

The chain joins TRBV15 to TRBJ2-1, with TRBD2 matching over 10 bases. The assigned J gene may be wrong: the sequence end matches TRBJ2-7 better. In germline, CDR1 is LNHNV, CDR2 YYDKDF (reference sequence). The CDR3 is 16 residues long. CDR3 coding DNA: TGTGCCACCAGCAGAGATGTGGCTAGCGGGAGTCGGGAGCAGTACGTC. Translating gives CATSRDVASGSREQYV.

This chain uses TRBV6-5 with TRBJ2-3; 11 nucleotides agree with TRBD2. The length of the CDR3 is 19 residues. The germline gives CDR1 MNHEY, CDR2 SVGAGI. The ends lost 4 bases at V and 4 bases at J; junction bases unmatched: 16. The CDR3 loop reads CASSFYLAGGPEESDTQYF. Here the CDR3 DNA reads TGTGCCAGCAGTTTTTATCTAGCGGGGGGACCCGAGGAATCAGATACGCAGTATTTT.

This clonotype was recorded many times. This sequence joins TRBV5-5 and TRBJ2-4, with D possibly being TRBD1 (6 bases). CDR1 and CDR2 from the germline V gene are SGHKS and YYEKEE (reference sequence). This CDR3 contains 15 residues. The V end lost 4 bases, the J end lost 5 bases, and 16 bases lay between the germline ends. In DNA form, the CDR3 reads TGTGCCAGCAGCCTGGGGGCAGCAGATCAAAACATTCAGTACTTC. It translates to CASSLGAADQNIQYF.

This clonotype was found a few times. The genes are TRBV5-1 and TRBJ2-7, with unresolved D. The end of the DNA is better explained by TRBJ2-1, so the J call may be wrong. Germline V lookup: CDR1 SGHRS, CDR2 YFSETQ. CDR3 length equals 15 residues. The CDR3, as DNA: TGCGCCAGCAGCTTGGGTGCTGGGTCCACAAATGAGCAGTTCTTC. Protein sequence: CASSLGAGSTNEQFF.

The chain employs TRBV3-1 and TRBJ2-5; 9 bases line up with TRBD1. Judging by the DNA end, TRBJ2-7 fits better; the J call may be wrong. The CDR3 extends over 16 amino acids. The germline gives CDR1 LGHDT, CDR2 YNNKEL (reference sequence). Written as DNA, the CDR3 is TGTGCCAGCAGCCAAGGACCGGAACAGGGGGCGGACGAGCAGTACTTC. It yields the protein CASSQGPEQGADEQYF.

CDR3 loop: CASSKGQSEAFF. DNA of the CDR3: TGTGCCAGCAGTAAAGGACAGTCTGAAGCTTTCTTT. The chain couples TRBV27 to TRBJ1-1; possible D gene TRBD1, 6 bases. Germline V CDR1 and CDR2: MNHEY, SMNVEV (reference sequence). V lost 5 bases and J lost 6, with 10 bases in between. The CDR3 is 12 residues long.

This clonotype appeared a few times. V usage is TRBV5-1 and J usage is TRBJ2-2; D gene uncertain. Germline V gene sequence: CDR1 SGHRS, CDR2 YFSETQ. Trimming cost V 2 bases and J 0 bases, with 8 bases left between them. The CDR3 totals 15 residues. The CDR3 sequence: CASSLTPTNTGELFF. The CDR3 DNA follows: TGCGCCAGCAGCTTAACACCGACGAACACCGGGGAGCTGTTTTTT.

The chain couples TRBV28 to TRBJ2-1; D not certain. Trimming took off 3 bases at V and 7 bases at J, with 10 bases between the two ends. In germline, CDR1 is MDHEN, CDR2 SYDVKM. This CDR3 contains 13 residues. This chain's CDR3 is CASSFSTGNEQFF. CDR3 coding DNA: TGTGCCAGCAGTTTTTCTACCGGAAATGAGCAGTTCTTC.

Ten or more counts support this clonotype. The rearrangement links TRBV5-1 to TRBJ2-7, with 11 nucleotides matching TRBD1. The CDR3 has 14 amino acids. Germline V gives CDR1 SGHRS, CDR2 YFSETQ. V lost 4 bases and J lost 5; bases outside the gene matches: 5. Written as DNA, the CDR3 is TGCGCCAGCAGCGCCCGGACAGGGGGCCACGAGCAGTACTTC. It translates to CASSARTGGHEQYF. The full variable domain, rest sourced from reference TRBV5-1 and TRBJ2-7, is KAGVTQTPRYLIKTRGQQVTLSCSPISGHRSVSWYQQTPGQGLQFLFEYFSETQRNKGNFPGRFSGRQFSNSRSEMNVSTLELGDSALYLCASSARTGGHEQYFGPGTRLTVT.

CDR3 region: CASSLEGPKYEQYF. Here the CDR3 DNA reads TGCGCCAGCAGCTTGGAAGGGCCCAAATACGAGCAGTACTTC. The V gene is TRBV5-1, the J gene TRBJ2-7; D uncertain. The CDR3 is made up of 14 amino acids. V lost 0 bases and J 4 bases, leaving 11 bases between the germline ends. Germline V gives CDR1 SGHRS, CDR2 YFSETQ.

This chain's CDR3 is CASEAQGEAGYSNQPQHF. CDR3 bases: TGTGCCAGTGAGGCACAGGGTGAGGCTGGGTATAGCAATCAGCCCCAGCATTTT. This chain connects TRBV6-1 to TRBJ1-5; perhaps TRBD1 as D (6 bases). Germline CDR1 is MNHNS and CDR2 is SASEGT. V lost 9 bases and J 0 bases, leaving 24 bases between the germline ends. The CDR3 is 18 amino acids.

The genes are TRBV19 and TRBJ2-7, with D possibly matching TRBD1 (5 bases). CDR1 and CDR2 from the germline V gene are LNHDA and SQIVND (reference sequence). The CDR3 has 16 amino acids. V was shortened by 0 bases and J by 1 base, with 13 bases between the two germline ends. CDR3 nucleotides: TGTGCCAGTAGTATAGATATTACAGGAGCATCCTACGAGCAGTACTTC. Its translation is CASSIDITGASYEQYF.

The chain recombines TRBV20-1 with TRBJ2-3, with TRBD2 matching 8 bases. V shed 0 bases, J shed 8 bases, and the junction held 13 bases outside the gene matches. CDR1 is DFQATT and CDR2 is SNEGSKA in the germline V gene (reference sequence). This CDR3 has 16 amino acids. The CDR3 protein is CSARDVAAGGRGTQYF. In DNA form, the CDR3 reads TGCAGTGCTAGAGATGTGGCGGCGGGGGGCCGGGGTACGCAGTATTTT.

The chain combines TRBV6-2 or TRBV6-3 with TRBJ2-5; 14 nucleotides line up with TRBD2. The end of the DNA fits TRBJ2-7 better, so the J call may be wrong. This CDR3 is 16 amino acids long. Germline V gene sequence: CDR1 MNHEY, CDR2 SVGEGT. This CDR3 is CASTFGLAGGAYEQYF. CDR3 bases: TGTGCCAGCACTTTCGGACTAGCGGGGGGAGCCTACGAGCAGTACTTC.

V gene TRBV3-1 combines with J gene TRBJ1-1; D unclear. CDR1 and CDR2 (germline): LGHDT, YNNKEL (reference sequence). V was cut by 1 base and J by 5 bases, with 8 bases left in between. The CDR3 spans 13 residues. The CDR3 here is CASSQGIGTEAFF. Here the CDR3 DNA reads TGTGCCAGCAGCCAAGGGATAGGGACTGAAGCTTTCTTT.

In this sample, this clonotype turned up a few times. This is likely a read error, given that the CDR3 carries no conserved phenylalanine or tryptophan at its end. V gene TRBV5-6 combines with J gene TRBJ2-1, with 12 bases matching TRBD2. The junction had 6 bases not matched to a gene; V was cut back by 2 bases and J by 3 bases. This CDR3 contains 17 residues. Germline CDR1 and CDR2: SGHDT and YYEEEE. CDR3 DNA: TGTGCCAGCAGCTTCTCGACTAGCGGGGGTATCTACAATGAGCAGTTCATC. Its protein is CASSFSTSGGIYNEQFI.

The chain combines TRBV15 with TRBJ1-1; D remains unclear. The CDR3 extends over 14 amino acids. Trimming removed 0 bases from V and 0 bases from J, with 5 bases in between. CDR1 and CDR2 (germline): LNHNV, YYDKDF (reference sequence). CDR3: CATSRDKLNTEAFF. In DNA, the CDR3 is TGTGCCACCAGCAGAGATAAGTTGAACACTGAAGCTTTCTTT.

The sample holds a few counts of this clonotype. This chain connects TRBV28 to TRBJ2-2, with 16 bases fitting TRBD2. The germline V gene has CDR1 MDHEN and CDR2 SYDVKM. The V and J ends lost 4 bases and 5 bases, in that order; junction bases with no gene match: 7. The CDR3 sequence is 18 residues long. CDR3 in amino acids: CASSSGTSGGASTGELFF. The CDR3 region has the DNA TGTGCCAGCAGTTCCGGGACTAGCGGGGGGGCGTCAACCGGGGAGCTGTTTTTT.

As DNA, the CDR3 is TGCAGTGCAAAGGGACCGAGAGACGGGCTGGCTAACTATGGCTACACCTTC. This codes for CSAKGPRDGLANYGYTF. V usage is TRBV20-1 and J usage is TRBJ1-2; tentatively, D is TRBD1 (5 bases). V was pared by 6 bases and J by 0 bases, with 23 bases between. The germline V gene has CDR1 DFQATT and CDR2 SNEGSKA (reference sequence). CDR3 length equals 17 residues.

J is TRBJ2-3 and V is TRBV6-2 or TRBV6-3; TRBD2 aligns across 14 bases. The CDR3 extends over 21 amino acids. The junction had 12 bases not matched to a gene; V was cut back by 0 bases and J by 1 base. Germline loops: CDR1 MNHEY, CDR2 SVGEGT. CDR3 in DNA: TGTGCCAGCAGTTACTCATCGCGACTAGCGGGGGGGCCTCTACGCACAGATACGCAGTATTTT. Translating it yields CASSYSSRLAGGPLRTDTQYF.

This chain uses TRBV10-2 with TRBJ1-1, with D unclear. There are 11 residues in the CDR3. Trimming stripped 6 bases from V and 4 bases from J, with 6 bases between. Germline-derived CDR1 and CDR2 are WSHSY and SAAADI. CDR3 region: CASSSATEAFF. DNA for the CDR3: TGCGCCAGCAGCTCAGCCACTGAAGCTTTCTTT.

This chain joins TRBV27 and TRBJ2-1; 8 bases line up with TRBD1. Germline V gene data show CDR1 as MNHEY and CDR2 as SMNVEV (reference sequence). The CDR3 runs 17 residues. Trimming removed 2 bases from V and 2 bases from J; junction bases left unmatched: 8. The chain's CDR3 is CASSLAGQESPYNEQFF. DNA for the CDR3: TGTGCCAGCAGTTTAGCGGGACAGGAGAGCCCCTACAATGAGCAGTTCTTC.

The chain is built from TRBV25-1 and TRBJ2-1; D is perhaps TRBD2 (6 bases). V lost 4 bases to trimming and J lost 10 bases, with 17 bases between them. This CDR3 is 14 amino acids long. Germline CDR1 is MGHDK and CDR2 is SYGVNS. The CDR3 protein is CASSGTEGNREQFF. DNA for the CDR3: TGTGCCAGCAGTGGGACGGAGGGGAATAGAGAGCAGTTCTTC.

The rearrangement links TRBV11-2 to TRBJ2-7; D unresolved. The V end lost 1 base, the J end lost 2 bases, and 9 bases lay between the germline ends. Germline CDR1 SGHAT, CDR2 FQNNGV. There are 14 residues in the CDR3. This chain's CDR3 is CASSLATLAYEQYF. CDR3 in DNA: TGTGCCAGCAGCTTAGCCACCCTGGCCTACGAGCAGTACTTC.